The 32 T cell receptor beta chains in this list originate from one sample, sequenced in a study of shared clonotypes between healthy human individuals. Repertoires were generated with immunoSEQ multiplex PCR, while TCRdb's copy carries only in-frame clones and drops some. The table records more than 2 million clones, 85% to 95% of them present only once. The sample consisted of naive CD4+ T cells sorted from blood. Stated subset: CD45RA+ positively selected. The receptors here all came from a man younger than 35 in good health.

The V call is TRBV5-1, the J call TRBJ2-7; 7 bases match TRBD1. J gave up 2 bases and V 5 bases, and 1 base lay outside the gene matches. CDR3 length: 12 residues. Looked up from germline, CDR1 is SGHRS and CDR2 is YFSETQ. The CDR3, as DNA: TGCGCCAGCAGGACAGGGACCTACGAGCAGTACTTC. This gives the protein CASRTGTYEQYF.

With respect to this clone: Other DNA sequences of this sample code for an identical CDR3. This chain connects TRBV5-1 to TRBJ1-4, with 10 bases lining up with TRBD1. The CDR3 covers 14 residues. J gave up 7 bases and V 4 bases, and 4 bases lay outside the gene matches. Germline V gene data show CDR1 as SGHRS and CDR2 as YFSETQ. CDR3 region: CASSPGQGGEKLFF. The CDR3 nucleotides are TGCGCCAGCAGCCCCGGACAGGGGGGTGAAAAACTGTTTTTT.

Comments on this clone: Other DNA sequences in the same sample also yield this CDR3. The V and J genes are TRBV19 and TRBJ1-5; 10 bases are a match to TRBD1. Germline V gene lookup returns CDR1 LNHDA and CDR2 SQIVND (reference sequence). The trim removed 7 bases at V and 0 bases at J, leaving 3 bases unmatched. This CDR3 comprises 15 residues. Here the CDR3 DNA reads TGTGCCAGTACCCGGGACAGGGGTAGCAATCAGCCCCAGCATTTT. Translation gives CASTRDRGSNQPQHF.

This clone came up a few times. Other DNA variants within this sample encode the same CDR3. V usage is TRBV6-1 and J usage is TRBJ1-5; D may be TRBD1 (6 bases). V was shortened by 1 base and J by 7 bases, with 11 bases between the two germline ends. Germline loops: CDR1 MNHNS, CDR2 SASEGT. The CDR3 runs to 14 residues. The DNA of the CDR3 is TGTGCCAGCAGTGAAGGGGGGCAGGGGCAGCCCCAGCATTTT. The encoded protein is CASSEGGQGQPQHF.

This sequence joins TRBV30 and TRBJ2-3, with TRBD2 identical over 7 bases. After removal of 5 bases from V and 3 bases from J, the junction contained 20 bases not matched to a gene. The CDR3 spans 18 residues. Looked up from germline, CDR1 is GTSNPN and CDR2 is SVGIG (reference sequence). The CDR3 nucleotides read TGTGCCTGGGGAATATGGGCGGGAGCCAACCTAGGGACAGATACGCAGTATTTT. Translation: CAWGIWAGANLGTDTQYF.

V and J are TRBV10-1 and TRBJ2-2, with TRBD2 as a possible D gene (5 bases). The CDR3 covers 13 residues. V lost 6 bases and J lost 6, with 11 bases in between. The V gene's germline CDR1 is WNHNN and CDR2 SYGVQD (reference sequence). DNA of the CDR3: TGCGCCAGCAGCCCTACTAGGGCCGGGGAGCTGTTTTTT. It yields the protein CASSPTRAGELFF.

The rearrangement uses TRBV10-3 and TRBJ2-2; a possible D gene is TRBD2 (5 bases). The CDR3 runs 14 residues. Germline V gene lookup returns CDR1 ENHRY and CDR2 SYGVKD. V shed 8 bases and J shed 3 bases, with 13 bases lying between them. CDR3 sequence: CAIGLAAYTGELFF. CDR3 nucleotides: TGTGCCATCGGGCTAGCCGCTTACACCGGGGAGCTGTTTTTT.

J is TRBJ2-1 and V is TRBV5-6; TRBD1 matches 9 bases. Trimming cost V 4 bases and J 2 bases; bases outside gene matches: 4. Looked up from germline, CDR1 is SGHDT and CDR2 is YYEEEE. The CDR3 spans 15 residues. DNA for the CDR3: TGTGCCAGCAGCCCGGACAGGGGAGCCTACAATGAGCAGTTCTTC. Translation gives CASSPDRGAYNEQFF.

The CDR3 protein is CASSSGLAGGSSTDTQYF. As DNA, the CDR3 is TGCGCCAGCAGCTCCGGACTAGCGGGGGGTTCTAGCACAGATACGCAGTATTTT. The chain recombines TRBV5-1 with TRBJ2-3; TRBD2 aligns across 14 bases. The CDR3 extends over 18 amino acids. With V trimmed by 3 bases and J by 0 bases, 6 bases remained unmatched. Per germline, CDR1 SGHRS and CDR2 YFSETQ.

The chain employs TRBV19 and TRBJ2-7, with 7 nucleotides matching TRBD2. The J segment lost 2 bases and the V segment lost 3 bases, leaving 10 bases of the junction unmatched. The V gene's germline CDR1 is LNHDA and CDR2 SQIVND (reference sequence). CDR3 length equals 16 residues. The CDR3 loop reads CASSMLPPSGTYEQYF. The CDR3 bases are TGTGCCAGTAGTATGTTACCCCCTAGCGGAACCTACGAGCAGTACTTC.

Remarks on this clone: The sample contains more than one DNA sequence encoding this CDR3. The chain has TRBV7-9 and TRBJ2-7; 9 bases map to TRBD2. This CDR3 has 13 amino acids. V gave up 8 bases and J gave up 3 bases; unmatched junction bases: 5. The V gene's germline CDR1 is SEHNR and CDR2 FQNEAQ (reference sequence). The DNA of the CDR3 is TGTGCCAGCGGACTTAGCGGGGGCTACGAGCAGTACTTC. This sequence encodes CASGLSGGYEQYF.

This clone was picked up one time. The rearrangement links TRBV27 to TRBJ1-6; D is possibly TRBD1 (6 bases). Trimming pared 4 bases from V and 2 bases from J, leaving 9 bases between. The CDR3 has 15 residues. Germline V gives CDR1 MNHEY, CDR2 SMNVEV (reference sequence). As DNA, the CDR3 is TGTGCCAGCAGTTGGGGGGCAACCTATAATTCACCCCTCCACTTT. This encodes CASSWGATYNSPLHF.

The chain carries TRBV19 and TRBJ1-1; no clear D gene. Germline V gene data show CDR1 as LNHDA and CDR2 as SQIVND (reference sequence). V was trimmed by 5 bases and J by 6 bases, leaving 7 bases between them. The CDR3 has 11 residues. The CDR3 spells CASSVASEAFF. The CDR3 DNA sequence: TGTGCCAGTAGTGTCGCTTCTGAAGCTTTCTTT. Full variable domain (remainder filled in from reference TRBV19 and TRBJ1-1): DGGITQSPKYLFRKEGQNVTLSCEQNLNHDAMYWYRQDPGQGLRLIYYSQIVNDFQKGDIAEGYSVSREKKESFPLTVTSAQKNPTAFYLCASSVASEAFFGQGTRLTVV.

On this clone: This specimen includes other DNA sequences encoding the same CDR3. The gene calls are TRBV6-5 and TRBJ2-7; 8 bases are shared with TRBD2. The CDR3 spans 15 residues. The J segment lost 2 bases and the V segment lost 0 bases, leaving 3 bases of the junction unmatched. From germline, CDR1 is MNHEY and CDR2 SVGAGI. The CDR3: CASSYSGSGTYEQYF. As DNA, the CDR3 is TGTGCCAGCAGTTACTCGGGTAGCGGGACCTACGAGCAGTACTTC.

The chain recombines TRBV5-1 with TRBJ1-6; 7 nucleotides agree with TRBD1. CDR3 length: 15 amino acids. Trimming at V came to 3 bases and at J to 7 bases, leaving 7 bases not matched to a gene. Germline CDR1 SGHRS, CDR2 YFSETQ. The CDR3 DNA follows: TGCGCCAGCAGCTCGTTGGGACAGACGAATTCACCCCTCCACTTT. It yields the protein CASSSLGQTNSPLHF.

The chain carries TRBV28 and TRBJ1-1; TRBD1 is a possible D gene (5 bases). Germline V gene lookup returns CDR1 MDHEN and CDR2 SYDVKM. This CDR3 spans 14 amino acids. Trimming cost V 5 bases and J 1 base, with 11 bases left between them. CDR3 nucleotide sequence: TGTGCCAGCAGTCGAACGGGGGGGAACACTGAAGCTTTCTTT. Translated: CASSRTGGNTEAFF.

Only one count was recorded for this clone. This CDR3 is also generated by other DNA sequences in the sample. This rearrangement joins TRBV5-1 to TRBJ2-7; TRBD1 matches at 9 bases. The CDR3 consists of 13 residues. V was pared by 4 bases and J by 6 bases, with 5 bases of the junction left unmatched. From germline, CDR1 is SGHRS and CDR2 YFSETQ. Written as DNA, the CDR3 is TGCGCCAGCAGCCTGGACAGGGGAGGCGAGCAGTACTTC. Encoded protein: CASSLDRGGEQYF.

The genes are TRBV7-2 and TRBJ1-5; unclear D gene. The CDR3 has 14 amino acids. Germline lookup yields CDR1 SGHTA and CDR2 FQGNSA. The ends were cut back, 5 bases at V and 4 bases at J, with 12 bases in the middle. The CDR3 is CASSLDGLNQPQHF. The CDR3 DNA follows: TGTGCCAGCAGCCTAGACGGGCTTAATCAGCCCCAGCATTTT.

The chain couples TRBV19 to TRBJ2-3; TRBD2 matches at 16 bases. The CDR3 extends over 20 amino acids. The germline gives CDR1 LNHDA, CDR2 SQIVND (reference sequence). Trimming cost V 3 bases and J 0 bases; bases outside gene matches: 9. CDR3 in amino acids: CASSMRGLAGGPGSTDTQYF. In DNA form, the CDR3 reads TGTGCCAGTAGTATGAGGGGACTAGCGGGAGGGCCAGGGAGCACAGATACGCAGTATTTT. Complete variable domain (other parts from reference TRBV19 and TRBJ2-3): DGGITQSPKYLFRKEGQNVTLSCEQNLNHDAMYWYRQDPGQGLRLIYYSQIVNDFQKGDIAEGYSVSREKKESFPLTVTSAQKNPTAFYLCASSMRGLAGGPGSTDTQYFGPGTRLTVL.

A single count supports this clone. Other DNA sequences of this sample code for an identical CDR3. The J gene is TRBJ1-1, the V gene TRBV5-6; 9 nucleotides line up with TRBD1. The CDR3 totals 14 residues. Germline trimming cut 4 bases from V and 1 base from J; bases unmatched to any gene: 2. Germline values: CDR1 SGHDT, CDR2 YYEEEE. As DNA, the CDR3 is TGTGCCAGCAGCCTGGACAGGGGGAACACTGAAGCTTTCTTT. This encodes CASSLDRGNTEAFF.

The J gene is TRBJ1-6, the V gene TRBV10-3; D remains unclear. Looked up from germline, CDR1 is ENHRY and CDR2 is SYGVKD. This CDR3 contains 13 residues. Trimming removed 0 bases from V and 13 bases from J, with 10 bases in between. DNA for the CDR3: TGTGCCATCAGTGAGTCGAAGGGTACTCCCCTCCACTTT. It is translated as CAISESKGTPLHF.

The chain's CDR3 is CASSVDGGQGREFF. The CDR3 DNA is TGTGCCAGCAGCGTAGACGGAGGACAGGGCCGGGAGTTCTTC. The V gene is TRBV9, the J gene TRBJ2-1; 8 positions match TRBD1. The CDR3 extends over 14 amino acids. V gave up 0 bases and J gave up 14 bases; unmatched junction bases: 10. CDR1 and CDR2 from the germline V gene are SGDLS and YYNGEE.

The rearrangement uses TRBV7-3 and TRBJ2-2; D ambiguous. Germline V CDR1 and CDR2: SGHTA, FQGTGA. Trimming left V 4 bases short and J 6 bases short, with 9 bases between. The CDR3 has 13 amino acids. CDR3 DNA sequence: TGTGCCAGCAGCTCGGACGGCGCCGGGGAGCTGTTTTTT. Its translation is CASSSDGAGELFF.

Notes on this clone: Other DNA sequences within the sample encode an identical CDR3. The J gene is TRBJ2-6, the V gene TRBV5-1; no definite D call. Trimming removed 5 bases at V and 2 bases at J, with 8 bases between. The CDR3 runs 14 residues. The germline gives CDR1 SGHRS, CDR2 YFSETQ. CDR3 nucleotide sequence: TGCGCCAGCAGGGTAGGGACTGGGGCCAACGTCCTGACTTTC. Its translation is CASRVGTGANVLTF.

This clone was found a few times. In the same sample, other DNA sequences code for this CDR3. The chain is built from TRBV6-5 and TRBJ1-2; D is uncertain. The CDR3 totals 14 residues. The germline V and J ends were trimmed by 0 bases and 1 base, with 6 bases remaining between them. Germline values: CDR1 MNHEY, CDR2 SVGAGI. The CDR3 sequence is CASSYSMGNYGYTF. The CDR3 coding sequence is TGTGCCAGCAGTTACTCGATGGGTAACTATGGCTACACCTTC.

The chain joins TRBV7-2 to TRBJ2-7; no definite D call. The CDR3 extends over 11 amino acids. Germline V CDR1 and CDR2: SGHTA, FQGNSA. V was pared by 4 bases and J by 3 bases, with 4 bases between. The CDR3 region has the DNA TGTGCCAGCAGCTCCCGCTACGAGCAGTACTTC. Protein sequence: CASSSRYEQYF.

As regards this clone: The sample carries other DNA sequences with the same CDR3. The chain uses TRBV28 and TRBJ1-2; no clear D gene. The CDR3 extends over 14 amino acids. CDR1 MDHEN and CDR2 SYDVKM come from the germline V gene. Between the trimmed V and J ends, which lost 3 bases and 2 bases, there was a span of 10 bases. The CDR3 DNA follows: TGTGCCAGCAGTTTGGCAGGTGGGAACTATGGCTACACCTTC. Translation gives CASSLAGGNYGYTF.

The chain employs TRBV28 and TRBJ1-4, with 9 bases that match TRBD1. The CDR3 length is 16 residues. The V gene end was trimmed by 5 bases and the J gene end by 5 bases; junction bases not matched to a gene: 9. From germline, CDR1 is MDHEN and CDR2 SYDVKM. The DNA for the CDR3 is TGTGCCAGCAGTATTCCCGGGACAGGGCCGAATGAAAAACTGTTTTTT. Its translation: CASSIPGTGPNEKLFF.

V gene TRBV28 combines with J gene TRBJ1-1, with TRBD1 as a possible D gene (5 bases). The germline gives CDR1 MDHEN, CDR2 SYDVKM. V was clipped by 5 bases and J by 4 bases, with 11 bases between them. The CDR3 is 13 amino acids. The DNA for the CDR3 is TGTGCCAGCAGTCCCAGGGAGGCCACTGAAGCTTTCTTT. Translated: CASSPREATEAFF.

The J gene is TRBJ1-2, the V gene TRBV2, with 7 bases matching TRBD1. Germline V CDR1 and CDR2: SNHLY, FYNNEI. This CDR3 has 13 residues. V shed 10 bases and J 3 bases; nucleotides not matched to a gene: 8. The chain's CDR3 is CAIIRGNDYGYTF. The CDR3 DNA sequence: TGTGCCATCATCAGGGGGAACGACTATGGCTACACCTTC. Full variable domain (rest looked up from reference TRBV2 and TRBJ1-2): EPEVTQTPSHQVTQMGQEVILRCVPISNHLYFYWYRQILGQKVEFLVSFYNNEISEKSEIFDDQFSVERPDGSNFTLKIRSTKLEDSAMYFCAIIRGNDYGYTFGSGTRLTVV.

The chain has TRBV27 and TRBJ2-7, with D unresolved. Germline values: CDR1 MNHEY, CDR2 SMNVEV (reference sequence). Trimming removed 5 bases at V and 7 bases at J, with 18 bases between. The CDR3 loop spans 14 amino acids. The CDR3 nucleotides read TGTGCCAGCAGTCCGGCCAGCCAGACTTCAGAGCAGTACTTC. Its translation is CASSPASQTSEQYF.

The chain is built from TRBV27 and TRBJ1-6; TRBD1 agrees at 7 bases. Trimming at V came to 5 bases and at J to 7 bases, leaving 5 bases not matched to a gene. This CDR3 spans 14 amino acids. CDR1 and CDR2 from the germline V gene are MNHEY and SMNVEV (reference sequence). DNA for the CDR3: TGTGCCAGCAGTCCAATGACAGGGAATTCACCCCTCCACTTT. Translation: CASSPMTGNSPLHF.